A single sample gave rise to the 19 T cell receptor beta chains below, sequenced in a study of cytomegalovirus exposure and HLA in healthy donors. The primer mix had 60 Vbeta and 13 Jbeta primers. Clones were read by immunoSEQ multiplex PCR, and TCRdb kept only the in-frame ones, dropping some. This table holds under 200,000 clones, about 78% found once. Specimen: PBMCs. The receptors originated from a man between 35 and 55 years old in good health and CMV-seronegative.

In nucleotides, the CDR3 is TGTGCCAGCTCGCAGGGAAACGAGCAGTACTTC. This codes for CASSQGNEQYF. The chain recombines TRBV18 with TRBJ2-7; D perhaps matches TRBD1 (5 bases). The V gene lost 6 bases and the J gene lost 5 bases, with 8 bases spanning the gap. Germline assignment: CDR1 KGHSH and CDR2 LQKENI. CDR3 length equals 11 residues.

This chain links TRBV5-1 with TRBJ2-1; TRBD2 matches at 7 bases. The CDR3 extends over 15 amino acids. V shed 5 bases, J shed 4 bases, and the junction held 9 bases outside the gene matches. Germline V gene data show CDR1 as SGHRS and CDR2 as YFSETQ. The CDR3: CASRDGGTVYNEQFF. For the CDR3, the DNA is TGCGCCAGCAGAGACGGGGGGACCGTTTACAATGAGCAGTTCTTC.

DNA of the CDR3: TGCGCCAGCAGCCCGTTAGCGGGGGGGCCGGAGGAGACCCAGTACTTC. This gives the protein CASSPLAGGPEETQYF. The V gene is TRBV5-1, the J gene TRBJ2-5; 11 nucleotides align to TRBD2. The V gene end was trimmed by 4 bases and the J gene end by 5 bases; junction bases not matched to a gene: 10. The CDR3 loop spans 16 amino acids. Germline loops: CDR1 SGHRS, CDR2 YFSETQ.

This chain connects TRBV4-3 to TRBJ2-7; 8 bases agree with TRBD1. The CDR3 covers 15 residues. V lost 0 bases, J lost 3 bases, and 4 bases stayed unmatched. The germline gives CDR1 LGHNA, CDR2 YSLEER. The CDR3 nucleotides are TGCGCCAGCAGCCAAGATCTGGACAGGGTCTACGAGCAGTACTTC. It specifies CASSQDLDRVYEQYF.

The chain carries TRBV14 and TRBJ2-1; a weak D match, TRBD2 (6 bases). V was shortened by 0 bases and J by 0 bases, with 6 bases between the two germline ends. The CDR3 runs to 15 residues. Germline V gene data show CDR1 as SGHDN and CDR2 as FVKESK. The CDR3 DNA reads TGTGCCAGCAGCCAAGACGGGAGCTCCTACAATGAGCAGTTCTTC. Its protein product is CASSQDGSSYNEQFF.

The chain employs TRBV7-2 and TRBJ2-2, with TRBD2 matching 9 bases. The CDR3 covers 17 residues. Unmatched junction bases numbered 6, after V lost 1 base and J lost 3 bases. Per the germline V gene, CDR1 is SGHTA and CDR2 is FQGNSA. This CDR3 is CASSLEAGGLDTGELFF. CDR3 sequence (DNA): TGTGCCAGCAGCTTAGAGGCGGGAGGGTTAGACACCGGGGAGCTGTTTTTT.

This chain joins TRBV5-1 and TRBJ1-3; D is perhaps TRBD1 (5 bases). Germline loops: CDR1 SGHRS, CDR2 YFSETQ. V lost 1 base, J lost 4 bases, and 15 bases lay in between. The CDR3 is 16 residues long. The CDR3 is CASSLTGTLGGNTIYF. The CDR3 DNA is TGCGCCAGCAGCTTGACAGGTACCCTGGGAGGAAACACCATATATTTT.

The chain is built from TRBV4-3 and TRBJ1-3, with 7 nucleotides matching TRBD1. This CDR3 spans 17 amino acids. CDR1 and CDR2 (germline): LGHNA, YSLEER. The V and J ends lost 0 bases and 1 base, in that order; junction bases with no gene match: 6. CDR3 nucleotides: TGCGCCAGCAGCCAAGAACAGGGGTATTGGTCTGGAAACACCATATATTTT. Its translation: CASSQEQGYWSGNTIYF.

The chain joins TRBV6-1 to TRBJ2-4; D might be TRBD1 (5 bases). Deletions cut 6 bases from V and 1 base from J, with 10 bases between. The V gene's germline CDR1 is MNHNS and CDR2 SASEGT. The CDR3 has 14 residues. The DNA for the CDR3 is TGTGCCAGCAGGGGGCGCGAGGCCAAAAACATTCAGTACTTC. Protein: CASRGREAKNIQYF.

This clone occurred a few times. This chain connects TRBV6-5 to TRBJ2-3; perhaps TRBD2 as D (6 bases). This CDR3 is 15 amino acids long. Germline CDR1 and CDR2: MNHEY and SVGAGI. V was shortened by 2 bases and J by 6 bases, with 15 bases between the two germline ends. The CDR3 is CASSYGRDGKDTQYF. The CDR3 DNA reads TGTGCCAGCAGTTACGGGCGGGACGGCAAGGATACGCAGTATTTT.

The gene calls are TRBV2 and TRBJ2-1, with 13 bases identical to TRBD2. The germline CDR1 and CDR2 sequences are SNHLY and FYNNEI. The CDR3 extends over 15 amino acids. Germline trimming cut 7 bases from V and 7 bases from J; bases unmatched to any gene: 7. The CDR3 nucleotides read TGTGCCAGCACCCTACTAGCGGGGGGGACTAATGAGCAGTTCTTC. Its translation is CASTLLAGGTNEQFF. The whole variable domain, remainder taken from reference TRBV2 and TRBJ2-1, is EPEVTQTPSHQVTQMGQEVILRCVPISNHLYFYWYRQILGQKVEFLVSFYNNEISEKSEIFDDQFSVERPDGSNFTLKIRSTKLEDSAMYFCASTLLAGGTNEQFFGPGTRLTVL.

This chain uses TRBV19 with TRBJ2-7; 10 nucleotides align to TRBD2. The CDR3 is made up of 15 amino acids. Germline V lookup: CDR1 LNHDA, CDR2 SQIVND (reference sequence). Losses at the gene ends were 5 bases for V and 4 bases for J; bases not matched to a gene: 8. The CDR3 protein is CASSLLAGRLYEQYF. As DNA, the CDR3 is TGTGCCAGTAGTTTACTAGCGGGAAGACTTTACGAGCAGTACTTC.

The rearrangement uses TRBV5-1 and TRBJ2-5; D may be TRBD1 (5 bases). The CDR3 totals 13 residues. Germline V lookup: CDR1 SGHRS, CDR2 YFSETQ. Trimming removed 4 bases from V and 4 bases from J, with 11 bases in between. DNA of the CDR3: TGCGCCAGCAGCGGGCCCCAGGGAGAGACCCAGTACTTC. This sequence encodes CASSGPQGETQYF.

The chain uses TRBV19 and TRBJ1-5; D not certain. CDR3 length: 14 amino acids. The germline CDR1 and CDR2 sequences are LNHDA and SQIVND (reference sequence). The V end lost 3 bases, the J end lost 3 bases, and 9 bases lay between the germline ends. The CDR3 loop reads CASSMKEPNQPQHF. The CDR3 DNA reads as TGTGCCAGTAGTATGAAGGAGCCCAATCAGCCCCAGCATTTT.

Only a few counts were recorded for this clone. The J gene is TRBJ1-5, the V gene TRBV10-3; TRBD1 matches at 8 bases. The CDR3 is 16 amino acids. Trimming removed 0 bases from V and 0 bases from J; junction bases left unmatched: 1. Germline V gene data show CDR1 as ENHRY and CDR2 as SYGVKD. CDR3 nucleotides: TGTGCCATCAGTGAGTCGGACAGGGATAGCAATCAGCCCCAGCATTTT. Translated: CAISESDRDSNQPQHF.

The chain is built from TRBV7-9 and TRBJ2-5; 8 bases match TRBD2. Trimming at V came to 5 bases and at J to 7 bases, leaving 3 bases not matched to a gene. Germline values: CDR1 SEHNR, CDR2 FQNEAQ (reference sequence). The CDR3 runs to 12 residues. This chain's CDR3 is CASSTGGGTQYF. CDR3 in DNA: TGTGCCAGCAGCACCGGGGGGGGGACCCAGTACTTC.

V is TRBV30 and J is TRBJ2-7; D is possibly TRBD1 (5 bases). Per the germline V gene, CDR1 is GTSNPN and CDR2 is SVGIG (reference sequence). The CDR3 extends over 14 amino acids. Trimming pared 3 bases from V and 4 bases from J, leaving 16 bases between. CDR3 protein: CAWRRTGHLYEQYF. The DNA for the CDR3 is TGTGCCTGGAGAAGGACCGGACACCTTTACGAGCAGTACTTC.

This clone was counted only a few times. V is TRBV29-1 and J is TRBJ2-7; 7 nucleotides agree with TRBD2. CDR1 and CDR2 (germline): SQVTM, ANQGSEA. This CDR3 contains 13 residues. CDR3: CRFGPGGLHEQYF. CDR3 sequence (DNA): TGCAGGTTCGGCCCGGGAGGTTTGCACGAGCAGTACTTC.

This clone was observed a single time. The CDR3 DNA sequence: TGTGCCAGCAGCTTCTACTCCCAAGAGACCCAGTACTTC. Residues: CASSFYSQETQYF. The rearrangement uses TRBV13 and TRBJ2-5; D gene ambiguous. The germline gives CDR1 PRHDT, CDR2 FYEKMQ (reference sequence). Trimming left V 3 bases short and J 1 base short, with 6 bases between. This CDR3 comprises 13 residues.